This T cell receptor beta chain was identified in a study of T cell repertoires in cytomegalovirus infection. Turning to the study itself: Signatures in public TCR beta sequences pointed to both CMV infection and matching HLA type.

Each CDR3 protein gets one entry after TCRdb re-called the reads with MiXCR. The sample lists more than 150,000 distinct CDR3 sequences; roughly 18% were seen once. Broader study findings: Adding up the frequency of public TCR beta families identified people who carried CMV plus the relevant HLA. Ex vivo, HLA-C-restricted CMV-specific TCR beta clonotypes prevailed over the rest of the response.

About this clonotype itself: The antigen is undetermined.

Sequencing was performed on CD8+ T cells from PBMCs. This clonotype originated in a human donor in good health (CMV status not recorded). Some clones in this sample may be carry-over from other donors' samples.

DNA for the CDR3: TGTGCCAGCAGTTCTCGCGACGCCGGGGAGCTGTTTTTT. Residues: CASSSRDAGELFF. V and J are TRBV6-2 or TRBV6-3 and TRBJ2-2; no firm D call. The V gene lost 4 bases and the J gene lost 6 bases, with 9 bases spanning the gap. The CDR3 sequence is 13 residues long. CDR1 is MNHEY, CDR2 SVGEGT, per germline.